These T cell receptor beta chains were read from a single sample in a study of T cells in localized non-small cell lung cancer. Using immunoSEQ multiplex PCR, the repertoire was profiled, and TCRdb retains in-frame clones only, with some absent. This table has fewer than 90,000 clones, roughly 80% appearing once. The sequencing used PBMCs, collected before any cancer treatment. The receptor source for this set is a man aged 40 to 70 with stage II squamous cell lung carcinoma. The CDR3 runs from the conserved cysteine through the conserved F or W. A D gene is named only where the DNA matches it firmly. Size tells how often a clone was seen (once, few, many) or the class of an expanded clone, and some rows leave it out.

size,length,V,D,J,CDR3,DNA
few,16,TRBV4-2,-,TRBJ1-5,CASSQVRGSRVQPQHF,TGTGCCAGCAGCCAAGTGAGAGGTAGCAGGGTGCAGCCCCAGCATTTT
-,12,TRBV19,-,TRBJ1-5,CASSVSRQPQHF,TGTGCCAGTAGTGTGTCCCGACAGCCCCAGCATTTT
many,13,TRBV30,TRBD1,TRBJ2-7,CACQKDRVPEQYF,TGTGCCTGCCAAAAGGACAGGGTCCCCGAGCAGTACTTC
-,15,TRBV4-1,-,TRBJ1-1,CASSQDVGGWTEAFF,TGCGCCAGCAGCCAAGATGTCGGGGGTTGGACTGAAGCTTTCTTT
-,18,TRBV18,TRBD2,TRBJ2-2,CASSPQSTSGSYTGELFF,TGTGCCAGCTCACCACAGAGTACTAGCGGGAGTTACACCGGGGAGCTGTTTTTT
-,14,TRBV7-2,TRBD2,TRBJ2-5,CASSPSGGGETQYF,TGTGCCAGCAGCCCGTCGGGGGGTGGGGAGACCCAGTACTTC
-,17,TRBV9,-,TRBJ1-3,CASSVEGGLGVPNTIYF,TGTGCCAGCAGCGTAGAGGGCGGCCTGGGGGTCCCTAATACCATATATTTT
-,14,TRBV18,-,TRBJ1-3,CASSPPTAGNTIYF,TGTGCCAGCTCACCTCCGACGGCTGGAAACACCATATATTTT
-,15,TRBV18,TRBD1,TRBJ2-7,CASSLPGQGMFEQYF,TGTGCCAGCTCACTCCCGGGACAGGGGATGTTCGAGCAGTACTTC
-,16,TRBV9,TRBD2,TRBJ2-1,CASSVEGGSGRTEQFF,TGTGCCAGCAGCGTAGAAGGGGGTAGCGGGAGGACTGAGCAGTTCTTC
-,10,TRBV2,-,TRBJ2-7,CASMVYEQYF,TGTGCCAGCATGGTTTACGAGCAGTACTTC
many,15,TRBV19,TRBD1,TRBJ2-2,CASSMGTVNTGELFF,TGTGCCAGTAGTATGGGGACAGTAAACACCGGGGAGCTGTTTTTT
-,19,TRBV5-1,TRBD2,TRBJ2-1,CASSLVGTSGAPGDNEQFF,TGCGCCAGCAGCTTGGTGGGGACTAGCGGGGCCCCTGGGGACAATGAGCAGTTCTTC
few,13,TRBV6-5,-,TRBJ2-7,CASSLSASYEQYF,TGTGCCAGCAGTCTCTCTGCCTCCTACGAGCAGTACTTC
-,13,TRBV6-5,-,TRBJ1-4,CASKNRVNEKLFF,TGTGCCAGCAAGAACAGAGTTAATGAAAAACTGTTTTTT
-,17,TRBV10-3,TRBD1,TRBJ1-1,CAISAPGQGVLNTEAFF,TGTGCCATCAGTGCCCCGGGACAGGGGGTTTTGAACACTGAAGCTTTCTTT
-,14,TRBV11-2,-,TRBJ2-5,CASSLGGGGETQYF,TGTGCCAGCAGCCTGGGCGGCGGAGGAGAGACCCAGTACTTC
-,17,TRBV4-1,TRBD2,TRBJ2-3,CASSQDYLAGGTDTQYF,TGCGCCAGCAGCCAAGATTACCTAGCGGGGGGCACAGATACGCAGTATTTT
-,16,TRBV27,TRBD2,TRBJ2-1,CASSPLPSGPRDEQFF,TGTGCCAGCAGTCCTCTACCTAGCGGGCCTCGGGATGAGCAGTTCTTC
once,15,TRBV6-6,TRBD1,TRBJ1-2,CASSYSTQGNYGYTF,TGTGCCAGCAGTTACTCTACACAGGGGAACTATGGCTACACCTTC
many,15,TRBV9,TRBD2,TRBJ2-1,CASSVDSGNFYEQFF,TGTGCCAGCAGCGTAGACAGCGGGAACTTCTATGAGCAGTTCTTC
once,13,TRBV7-9,-,TRBJ2-5,CASSLTDLETQYF,TGTGCCAGCAGCTTAACCGATTTAGAGACCCAGTACTTC
-,15,TRBV9,-,TRBJ1-3,CASSVDGKLVDTIYF,TGTGCCAGCAGCGTCGACGGAAAGTTGGTGGACACCATATATTTT
-,13,TRBV6-5,TRBD1,TRBJ2-1,CASSRMTGTGQFF,TGTGCCAGCAGTCGCATGACCGGGACAGGGCAGTTCTTC
-,17,TRBV7-9,TRBD1,TRBJ2-4,CASSLGEGGVPGNIQYF,TGTGCCAGCAGCTTAGGGGAAGGGGGCGTTCCGGGAAACATTCAGTACTTC
-,21,TRBV18,TRBD1,TRBJ1-1,CASSHSGQASLLRLWDTEAFF,TGTGCCAGCTCACACTCGGGACAGGCCTCCCTTCTCCGCCTTTGGGACACTGAAGCTTTCTTT
-,14,TRBV11-2,-,TRBJ2-2,CASSLDGGYGELFF,TGTGCCAGCAGCTTAGATGGAGGCTACGGGGAGCTGTTTTTT
-,13,TRBV7-3,TRBD1,TRBJ2-7,CASSATGSYEQYF,TGTGCCAGCAGCGCGACAGGGTCCTACGAGCAGTACTTC
-,15,TRBV19,TRBD2,TRBJ2-1,CASSIGLAGYNEQFF,TGTGCCAGTAGTATCGGGCTAGCGGGGTACAATGAGCAGTTCTTC
-,14,TRBV5-1,-,TRBJ1-4,CASSLGAFNEKLFF,TGCGCCAGCAGCTTAGGGGCCTTTAATGAAAAACTGTTTTTT
-,14,TRBV7-6,TRBD2,TRBJ2-2,CASKRGGSTGELFF,TGTGCCAGCAAGCGGGGGGGAAGCACCGGGGAGCTGTTTTTT
-,17,TRBV4-1,TRBD1,TRBJ1-6,CASSQATGGRLISPLHF,TGCGCCAGCAGCCAAGCCACAGGGGGCCGGTTAATTTCACCCCTCCACTTT
-,15,TRBV19,-,TRBJ1-2,CASSITRAPHYGYTF,TGTGCCAGTAGTATCACGCGGGCGCCCCACTATGGCTACACCTTC
-,13,TRBV5-1,-,TRBJ2-3,CASSLLDSNTQYF,TGCGCCAGCAGTTTACTAGATAGTAATACGCAGTATTTT
-,12,TRBV29-1,TRBD1,TRBJ1-2,CSVLRQGWGYTF,TGCAGCGTTCTCCGACAGGGTTGGGGCTACACCTTC
-,14,TRBV6-6,TRBD1,TRBJ1-4,CASSPDRGEGKLFF,TGTGCCAGCAGTCCTGACAGGGGAGAGGGAAAACTGTTTTTT
-,14,TRBV6-5,TRBD2,TRBJ2-7,CASSRGAGDYEQYF,TGTGCCAGCAGTCGGGGAGCGGGAGACTACGAGCAGTACTTC
-,13,TRBV19,-,TRBJ1-2,CASSISRGNGYTF,TGTGCCAGTAGTATCTCCCGGGGGAATGGCTACACCTTC
-,14,TRBV28,TRBD1,TRBJ2-7,CASSTGALPYEQYF,TGTGCCAGCAGTACAGGGGCCCTTCCTTACGAGCAGTACTTC
-,14,TRBV30,TRBD2,TRBJ2-1,CAWRKSGIPSEQFF,TGTGCCTGGAGAAAGAGCGGGATTCCTAGTGAGCAGTTCTTC
-,14,TRBV4-3,-,TRBJ1-4,CASSIRVTEEKLFF,TGCGCCAGCAGCATCAGGGTGACCGAGGAAAAACTGTTTTTT
-,14,TRBV7-2,-,TRBJ1-2,CASSLGVRSYGYTF,TGTGCCAGCAGCTTAGGGGTCAGGAGCTATGGCTACACCTTC
-,18,TRBV7-8,TRBD1,TRBJ1-1,CASSFPPRDRGKNTEAFF,TGTGCCAGCAGCTTTCCCCCCCGGGACAGGGGAAAGAACACTGAAGCTTTCTTT
once,14,TRBV9,-,TRBJ2-1,CASSVDGMGNEQFF,TGTGCCAGCAGCGTTGACGGGATGGGAAATGAGCAGTTCTTC
-,15,TRBV4-3,-,TRBJ2-5,CASSQVWGGAETQYF,TGCGCCAGCAGCCAAGTTTGGGGGGGCGCAGAGACCCAGTACTTC
-,14,TRBV10-3,-,TRBJ2-5,CAISDRGGQETQYF,TGTGCCATCAGTGACAGGGGGGGGCAAGAGACCCAGTACTTC